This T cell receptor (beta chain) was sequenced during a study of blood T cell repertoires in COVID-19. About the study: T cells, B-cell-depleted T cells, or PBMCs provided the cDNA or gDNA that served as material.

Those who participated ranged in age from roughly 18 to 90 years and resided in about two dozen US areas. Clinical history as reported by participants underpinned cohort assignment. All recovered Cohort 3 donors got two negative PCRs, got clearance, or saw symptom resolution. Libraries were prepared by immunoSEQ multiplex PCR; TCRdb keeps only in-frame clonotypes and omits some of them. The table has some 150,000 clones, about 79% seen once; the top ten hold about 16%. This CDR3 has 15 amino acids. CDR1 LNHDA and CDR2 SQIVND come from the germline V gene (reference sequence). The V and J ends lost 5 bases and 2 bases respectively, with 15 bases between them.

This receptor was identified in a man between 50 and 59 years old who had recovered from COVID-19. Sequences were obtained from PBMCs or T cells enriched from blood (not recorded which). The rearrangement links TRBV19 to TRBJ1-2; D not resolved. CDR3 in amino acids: CASSSQPTVNYGYTF. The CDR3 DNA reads TGTGCCAGTAGTTCTCAACCGACTGTAAACTATGGCTACACCTTC.